The sequence of this T cell receptor (beta chain) was determined in a study of T cell repertoires in cytomegalovirus infection. The germline gives CDR1 SEHNR, CDR2 FQNEAQ (reference sequence). V was shortened by 5 bases and J by 4 bases, with 9 bases between the two germline ends. The CDR3 sequence is 13 residues long. TCRdb reanalysed the reads using MiXCR and keeps one entry per CDR3 protein. The sample includes hundreds of thousands of distinct CDR3 sequences, around 24% of them seen just once. The source of this sequence is a human donor in good health (CMV status not recorded). Some clones in this sample may be carry-over from other donors' samples. This chain uses TRBV7-9 with TRBJ1-3; no definite D call. The sequencing sample was made of CD8+ T cells from PBMCs. For the CDR3, the DNA is TGTGCCAGCAGCGTCGGATACGGAAACACCATATATTTT. It yields the protein CASSVGYGNTIYF.